The 15 T cell receptor beta chains below all came from one sample that was sequenced in a study of blood T cell repertoires in COVID-19. Profiling relied on immunoSEQ multiplex PCR, and the TCRdb table lists in-frame clones only, not all of them. The sample has about 100,000 clones; 85% to 95% are singletons. Sequencing was carried out using peripheral blood. The receptors were gathered from a man between 45 and 60 years old with active COVID-19.

Here the CDR3 DNA reads TGTGCCAGCAGCCAATACACAGGGAGGGCAGATACGCAGTATTTT. Encoded protein: CASSQYTGRADTQYF. The chain couples TRBV3-1 (or the pseudogene TRBV3-2) to TRBJ2-3, with D possibly being TRBD2 (7 bases). V lost 2 bases, J lost 4 bases, and 13 bases lay in between. The V gene's germline CDR1 is LGHDT and CDR2 YNNKEL (reference sequence). The CDR3 is 15 residues long.

The chain employs TRBV6-5 and TRBJ1-4, with 7 nucleotides matching TRBD1. This CDR3 contains 14 residues. Trimming took 7 bases from V and 6 from J; bases not matched to a gene: 8. Germline V CDR1 and CDR2: MNHEY, SVGAGI. This chain's CDR3 is CASKLQGLDEKLFF. CDR3 DNA sequence: TGTGCCAGCAAATTACAGGGGCTCGATGAAAAACTGTTTTTT.

V and J are TRBV11-2 and TRBJ1-2; TRBD1 aligns across 10 bases. This CDR3 is 15 amino acids long. The V gene's germline CDR1 is SGHAT and CDR2 FQNNGV. After removal of 6 bases from V and 7 bases from J, the junction contained 11 bases not matched to a gene. This CDR3 is CASRNARQGAAGYTF. The CDR3 DNA sequence: TGTGCCAGCAGGAACGCTAGACAGGGGGCGGCTGGCTACACCTTC.

The chain employs TRBV21-1 and TRBJ1-5; the tabulated D call, TRBD1, remains unverified against the DNA. TRBV21-1 counts as a pseudogene. The length of the CDR3 is 14 residues. The CDR3 nucleotides read TGTGCCAGCAGCAAAGGGACAGAGTGTCTGCCCCAGCATTTT. This translates into CASSKGTECLPQHF.

The CDR3 DNA is TGTGCCAGCAGTTTTGCTATGACAGATACGCAGTATTTT. Amino acids: CASSFAMTDTQYF. This sequence joins TRBV28 and TRBJ2-3; the D is unclear. The ends were cut back, 3 bases at V and 3 bases at J, with 7 bases in the middle. The CDR3 totals 13 residues. Germline CDR1 reads MDHEN; CDR2 reads SYDVKM.

This chain links TRBV20-1 with TRBJ2-7; 11 nucleotides align to TRBD2. V was clipped by 3 bases and J by 6 bases; unmatched bases: 10. The CDR3 totals 15 residues. Germline CDR1 and CDR2: DFQATT and SNEGSKA (reference sequence). In nucleotides, the CDR3 is TGCAGTGCTAGTAATTTAGCGGGAGGGCCGTCCGAGCAGTACTTC. Translated: CSASNLAGGPSEQYF.

The CDR3 is CASTQGGLYNEQFF. CDR3 DNA: TGTGCCAGCACCCAGGGAGGGTTATACAATGAGCAGTTCTTC. The V gene is TRBV28, the J gene TRBJ2-1, with 7 positions matching TRBD2. The junction had 7 bases not matched to a gene; V was cut back by 7 bases and J by 4 bases. CDR3 length: 14 amino acids. Looked up from germline, CDR1 is MDHEN and CDR2 is SYDVKM.

This chain connects TRBV6-1 to TRBJ1-2, with a tentative D call TRBD1 (5 bases). V was shortened by 1 base and J by 0 bases, with 15 bases between the two germline ends. The CDR3 consists of 17 residues. Germline assignment: CDR1 MNHNS and CDR2 SASEGT. This CDR3 is CASSEGGHYFPNYGYTF. The CDR3 nucleotides read TGTGCCAGCAGTGAAGGGGGCCATTATTTTCCTAACTATGGCTACACCTTC.

The chain carries TRBV5-1 and TRBJ2-1; 9 nucleotides line up with TRBD2. The trim removed 3 bases at V and 8 bases at J, leaving 12 bases unmatched. This CDR3 is 16 amino acids long. CDR1 and CDR2 (germline): SGHRS, YFSETQ. As DNA, the CDR3 is TGCGCCAGCAGCTCCCGAGAAATAGCGGGAGCGGATGAGCAGTTCTTC. Its translation: CASSSREIAGADEQFF.

This clone has a single count. The V and J genes are TRBV5-5 and TRBJ2-5; 7 bases line up with TRBD1. The CDR3 is 15 residues long. The germline V gene encodes CDR1 SGHKS and CDR2 YYEKEE (reference sequence). Trimming at V came to 0 bases and at J to 9 bases, leaving 11 bases not matched to a gene. Written as DNA, the CDR3 is TGTGCCAGCAGCTTGGATCCCGGGACAGAGGGGGCCCAGTACTTC. Protein sequence: CASSLDPGTEGAQYF. The whole variable domain, remainder taken from reference TRBV5-5 and TRBJ2-5, is DAGVTQSPTHLIKTRGQQVTLRCSPISGHKSVSWYQQVLGQGPQFIFQYYEKEERGRGNFPDRFSARQFPNYSSELNVNALLLGDSALYLCASSLDPGTEGAQYFGPGTRLLVL.

The chain carries TRBV28 and TRBJ1-1; maybe TRBD1 (5 bases). Germline values: CDR1 MDHEN, CDR2 SYDVKM. This CDR3 contains 14 residues. The V and J ends lost 5 bases and 1 base respectively, with 11 bases between them. The CDR3 spells CASSPGRGNTEAFF. The DNA for the CDR3 is TGTGCCAGCAGTCCGGGGAGGGGGAACACTGAAGCTTTCTTT.

This clone was detected once. The chain couples TRBV5-4 to TRBJ2-1, with 11 bases matching TRBD2. After removal of 4 bases from V and 3 bases from J, the junction contained 3 bases not matched to a gene. The CDR3 extends over 15 amino acids. Germline V gene lookup returns CDR1 SGHNT and CDR2 YYREEE (reference sequence). The CDR3: CASSDGTSGYNEQFF. CDR3 sequence (DNA): TGTGCCAGCAGCGACGGGACTAGCGGCTACAATGAGCAGTTCTTC.

V and J are TRBV6-5 and TRBJ1-1, with 7 bases identical to TRBD1. This CDR3 has 14 amino acids. From germline, CDR1 is MNHEY and CDR2 SVGAGI. The J segment lost 1 base and the V segment lost 5 bases, leaving 4 bases of the junction unmatched. The CDR3 loop reads CASSRQGPNTEAFF. The CDR3 DNA reads TGTGCCAGCAGTAGACAGGGCCCGAACACTGAAGCTTTCTTT.

This chain connects TRBV9 to TRBJ1-3; possible D gene TRBD1, 5 bases. Germline CDR1 SGDLS, CDR2 YYNGEE. Trimming shortened V by 4 bases and J by 0 bases, and 14 bases separated the two germline ends. This CDR3 comprises 16 residues. CDR3 DNA: TGTGCCAGCAGCCCAAAGCGGGGGTACTCTGGAAACACCATATATTTT. This codes for CASSPKRGYSGNTIYF.

The chain combines TRBV28 with TRBJ2-3; 7 bases fit TRBD1. This CDR3 has 13 residues. With 11 bases clipped from V and 4 bases from J, the junction kept 9 bases outside the gene matches. The V gene's germline CDR1 is MDHEN and CDR2 SYDVKM. CDR3 in DNA: TGTGCCGGAAAGGTCCAGGGGGCAGATACGCAGTATTTT. This gives the protein CAGKVQGADTQYF.